This is a list of T cell receptor beta chains from one sample in a study of identical twins. TCRdb reprocessed the 5' RACE reads with MiXCR, giving one entry per CDR3 protein. The sample lists hundreds of thousands of distinct CDR3 sequences, approximately 6.8% occurring once. These data are also associated with another study on yellow fever vaccine responses in identical twins.

Material: CD8+ T cells sorted from blood. The source of these receptors is a woman younger than 30 in good health. Each CDR3 is given with its conserved first and last residue. D genes are given only for firm matches. The size of a clone is reported for some rows only, either as once, few or many, or as a class for expanded clones.

V	size	D	J	DNA	CDR3
TRBV29-1	-	-	TRBJ2-2	TGCAGCGTTGTCCAGGTCACCGGGGAGCTGTTTTTT	CSVVQVTGELFF
TRBV24-1	many	-	TRBJ2-1	TGTGCCACCAGTGGCCCCGGGGGCTCCTACAATGAGCAGTTCTTC	CATSGPGGSYNEQFF
TRBV24-1	-	TRBD1	TRBJ2-1	TGTGCCACCAGTGAAGGGGGCTCGTACAATGAGCAGTTCTTC	CATSEGGSYNEQFF
TRBV28	many	TRBD2	TRBJ2-1	TGTGCCAGCAGTCCCCTGCCCGGGGGACTAGAGGATGAGCAGTTCTTC	CASSPLPGGLEDEQFF
TRBV2	many	-	TRBJ2-1	TGTGCCAGCATCCGGGGCAATGAGCAGTTCTTC	CASIRGNEQFF
TRBV7-9	few	TRBD1	TRBJ1-1	TGTGCCAGCAACAATCGACAGGGGTTGGACCCCCACACTGAAGCTTTCTTT	CASNNRQGLDPHTEAFF
TRBV9	few	-	TRBJ2-2	TGTGCCAGCAGCGTAGGACGGGAGAACGGGGAGCTGTTTTTT	CASSVGRENGELFF
TRBV9	few	-	TRBJ2-1	TGTGCCAGCGGGCCCGGGACGGGTTTGTACAATGAGCAGTTCTTC	CASGPGTGLYNEQFF
TRBV27	-	TRBD2	TRBJ2-1	TGTGCCAGCAGTCCGGGAGGACTATTAACCTACAATGAGCAGTTCTTC	CASSPGGLLTYNEQFF
TRBV14	-	-	TRBJ2-2	TGTGCCAGCAGCCAAGACTCTAGGTCCGCGAACACCGGGGAGCTGTTTTTT	CASSQDSRSANTGELFF
TRBV15	many	TRBD2	TRBJ2-2	TGTGCCACCAGCAGAGATTCCCCCGGGACTAGCGGGGGCGGGGAGCTGTTTTTT	CATSRDSPGTSGGGELFF
TRBV5-1	many	TRBD2	TRBJ2-3	TGCGCCAGCAGCGAAACTAGCGGGAGGACAGATACGCAGTATTTT	CASSETSGRTDTQYF
TRBV5-1	many	-	TRBJ1-5	TGCGCCAGCAGCTTGGATTGGAATCAGCCCCAGCATTTT	CASSLDWNQPQHF
TRBV4-1	few	-	TRBJ2-1	TGCGCCAGCAGCCAGCCTACCGGGTTCAAGGTGTTCTTC	CASSQPTGFKVFF
TRBV20-1	-	-	TRBJ2-5	TGCAGTGCTAACCCGGAGTACCAAGAGACCCAGTACTTC	CSANPEYQETQYF
TRBV28	many	-	TRBJ2-1	TGTGCCACCAAGCGGCGGGGTGGGGGCTCCTACAATGAGCAGTTCTTC	CATKRRGGGSYNEQFF
TRBV14	many	-	TRBJ2-5	TGTGCCAGCAGCCACGGGCCGGAAGAGACCCAGTACTTC	CASSHGPEETQYF
TRBV3-1	few	TRBD2	TRBJ2-1	TGTGCCAGCAGCCAAACCGGGACTAGCGGGTTGGTTGAGCAGTTCTTC	CASSQTGTSGLVEQFF
TRBV6-5	-	-	TRBJ2-5	TGTGCCAGCAGTTACGCGATGACTGGTGGTGAGACCCAGTACTTC	CASSYAMTGGETQYF
TRBV7-9	-	-	TRBJ1-2	TGTGCCAGCAGCTTCGACCTTAACTATGGCTACACCTTC	CASSFDLNYGYTF
TRBV2	-	-	TRBJ2-2	TGTGCCAGTTCGGGTCTAGCTGGTACCGGGGAGCTGTTTTTT	CASSGLAGTGELFF
TRBV6-2/TRBV6-3	few	-	TRBJ2-5	TGTGCCAGCAGTTACTCCGAGGCAGGTACCAAGGCTAGGACCCAGTACTTC	CASSYSEAGTKARTQYF
TRBV11-2	few	-	TRBJ2-5	TGTGCCAGCAGTTTGACCCGACCGGGACCCACTATCGGGGAGACCCAGTACTTC	CASSLTRPGPTIGETQYF
TRBV27	few	-	TRBJ2-5	TGTGCCAGCAGTTCCGATCGGGGGGCAGGGGAGACCCAGTACTTC	CASSSDRGAGETQYF
TRBV25-1	few	-	TRBJ2-5	TGTGCCAGCAGTGAATTGGGGGGCCGTCTGGAGACCCAGTACTTC	CASSELGGRLETQYF
TRBV18	many	-	TRBJ2-3	TGTGCCAGCTCACCACTCGATCTCACAGATACGCAGTATTTT	CASSPLDLTDTQYF
TRBV6-5	many	-	TRBJ2-7	TGTGCCAGCTGGCAGGGGTTCGACGAGCAGTACTTC	CASWQGFDEQYF
TRBV3-1	many	-	TRBJ2-7	TGTGCCAGCAGCCTTGGCGGGGTCGACGAGCAGTACTTC	CASSLGGVDEQYF
TRBV7-6	few	-	TRBJ2-3	TGTGCCAGCAGCTTAGAATTCGGTGGGACAGATACGCAGTATTTT	CASSLEFGGTDTQYF
TRBV7-2	many	-	TRBJ2-1	TGTGCCAGCAGCTTAGGAGTTGGGCCCTACAATGAGCAGTTCTTC	CASSLGVGPYNEQFF
TRBV12-3/TRBV12-4	-	-	TRBJ2-2	TGTGCCACCCCGACCACTGGAGGGGCGGGCACCGGGGAGCTGTTTTTT	CATPTTGGAGTGELFF
TRBV3-1	few	TRBD2	TRBJ2-5	TGTGCCAGCAGCCCGACCGGGACTAGCGGGGAGACCCAGTACTTC	CASSPTGTSGETQYF
TRBV6-1	many	-	TRBJ1-5	TGTGCCAGCAGCCCCGAAATACTGAACAATCAGCCCCAGCATTTT	CASSPEILNNQPQHF
TRBV29-1	few	-	TRBJ2-5	TGCAGCGCCGCCCGCGCGGGGAAACAAGAGACCCAGTACTTC	CSAARAGKQETQYF
TRBV20-1	few	-	TRBJ2-5	TGCAGTGCTGACCGGGACAAGGCGCTAACCTCACAAGAGACCCAGTACTTC	CSADRDKALTSQETQYF
TRBV5-1	many	TRBD2	TRBJ2-1	TGCGCCAGCAGCTTCGGGACTACCCACAATGAGCAGTTCTTC	CASSFGTTHNEQFF
TRBV11-1	-	TRBD2	TRBJ2-7	TGTGCCAGCAGCCATCCCACGGGTGCCCGGGACTATTCCTACGAGCAGTACTTC	CASSHPTGARDYSYEQYF
TRBV20-1	-	-	TRBJ2-7	TGCAGTGCAAAATACGTGGACGAGCAGTACTTC	CSAKYVDEQYF
TRBV10-3	many	-	TRBJ2-1	TGTGCCATCAGTGAGATGGACGCCTCCTACAATGAGCAGTTCTTC	CAISEMDASYNEQFF